What follows describes a single T cell receptor beta chain. Assay: immunoSEQ multiplex PCR; the TCRdb copy retains only in-frame clones and omits some. The sample holds about 66,000 clones, 70% to 90% seen once. The source of the sample is a study of technical replicates of blood from a handful of donors. The clonotype comes from a human donor in good health. Some clones in this sample may be carry-over from other donors' samples. The sample consisted of PBMCs.

Here the CDR3 reads CASSSKEPQHF. CDR3 DNA: TGTGCCAGCAGCAGCAAAGAGCCCCAGCATTTT. V usage is TRBV7-2 and J usage is TRBJ1-5; the D is unclear. V lost 5 bases, J lost 8 bases, and 7 bases lay in between. This CDR3 is 11 amino acids long. CDR1 SGHTA and CDR2 FQGNSA come from the germline V gene.